Shown below are 21 T cell receptor beta chains from a single sample sequenced in a study of blood T cells in healthy people across ages. Primed by a sample-barcoded 5' primer and a J-beta primer mix, a second PCR proceeded for about 7 to 12 cycles. TCRdb redid the calling of the 5' RACE reads with MiXCR, one entry per CDR3 protein. The sample comprises roughly 700,000 distinct CDR3 sequences, 49% of which are singletons, and under 35% rests with the top ten. The sequenced sample consisted of blood. All receptors derive from a woman in her sixties in good health.

This clonotype was counted only a few times. The CDR3 protein is CASRESQETQYF. DNA of the CDR3: TGTGCCAGCAGAGAGTCGCAAGAGACCCAGTACTTC. This chain joins TRBV6-2 or TRBV6-3 and TRBJ2-5; D gene ambiguous. The CDR3 extends over 12 amino acids. Per germline, CDR1 MNHEY and CDR2 SVGEGT. V was trimmed by 6 bases and J by 2 bases, leaving 7 bases between them.

Of note for this clonotype: This may arise from a read error, as a much more abundant clone is one base away. V usage is TRBV7-2 and J usage is TRBJ2-7; D may be TRBD2 (6 bases). CDR1 is SGHTA, CDR2 FQGNSA, per germline. This CDR3 region has 14 residues. For the CDR3, the DNA is TGTGCCAGCAGCTATCAGGGAGGCACGGGCGAGCGGTACTTC. Translating it yields CASSYQGGTGERYF.

This clonotype appeared a few times. This rearrangement joins TRBV25-1 to TRBJ2-2, with 7 bases that match TRBD2. V shed 6 bases and J 5 bases; nucleotides not matched to a gene: 3. Germline CDR1 and CDR2: MGHDK and SYGVNS. There are 13 residues in the CDR3. CDR3 nucleotide sequence: TGTGCCAGCAGGCGGGAGCTAACCGGGGAGCTGTTTTTT. It is translated as CASRRELTGELFF.

This chain uses TRBV5-1 with TRBJ2-1, with D maybe TRBD2 (6 bases). The germline V gene encodes CDR1 SGHRS and CDR2 YFSETQ. The CDR3 is made up of 15 amino acids. V lost 4 bases, J lost 3 bases, and 14 bases lay in between. CDR3 nucleotide sequence: TGCGCCAGCAGCCCGGTCGGGGAGGACTACAATGAGCAGTTCTTC. It is translated as CASSPVGEDYNEQFF.

A remark on this clonotype: The germline gene is not matched at one end of the junction; a read error may be the cause. This rearrangement joins TRBV5-1 to TRBJ2-5; 8 positions match TRBD2. Germline-derived CDR1 and CDR2 are SGHRS and YFSETQ. The CDR3 loop spans 16 amino acids. Written as DNA, the CDR3 is TGCGCCAGCAGCTTGGCTGGAGGAGCGGGAGAAGAGACCCAGTATTTC. Translating it yields CASSLAGGAGEETQYF.

The genes are TRBV28 and TRBJ2-5; the match to TRBD1 covers 8 bases. The J call may be mistaken, given a closer DNA end match to TRBJ2-7. CDR3 size: 14 residues. Germline lookup yields CDR1 MDHEN and CDR2 SYDVKM. The CDR3 DNA sequence: TGTGCCAGCTCCCGGACAGGGATTGTCTACGAGCAGTACTTC. Amino acids: CASSRTGIVYEQYF.

V and J are TRBV7-2 and TRBJ2-1; maybe TRBD2 (6 bases). V lost 5 bases and J lost 9, with 17 bases in between. Germline V gives CDR1 SGHTA, CDR2 FQGNSA. The CDR3 length is 14 residues. CDR3 loop: CASSPRFGGPEQFF. The CDR3 coding sequence is TGTGCCAGCAGCCCACGTTTCGGGGGTCCTGAGCAGTTCTTC.

Note on this clonotype: A much bigger clone sits one base away, suggesting this may be a read error. The rearrangement joins TRBV29-1 to TRBJ2-1, with D tentatively TRBD2 (5 bases). Germline V CDR1 and CDR2: SQVTM, ANQGSEA. This CDR3 has 15 amino acids. CDR3 bases: TGCAGCGTTAGCTTAGGAGGCGGCTTTGACAATGGGCAGTTCTTC. Translating gives CSVSLGGGFDNGQFF.

The rearrangement joins TRBV15 to TRBJ2-5, with TRBD2 matching over 7 bases. The germline gives CDR1 LNHNV, CDR2 YYDKDF (reference sequence). With V trimmed by 2 bases and J by 3 bases, 0 bases remained unmatched. This CDR3 is built from 13 residues. The CDR3 spells CATSRLAEETQYF. The CDR3 region has the DNA TGTGCCACCAGCAGACTAGCGGAAGAGACCCAGTACTTC. Full variable domain (missing parts from reference TRBV15 and TRBJ2-5): DAMVIQNPRYQVTQFGKPVTLSCSQTLNHNVMYWYQQKSSQAPKLLFHYYDKDFNNEADTPDNFQSRRPNTSFCFLDIRSPGLGDTAMYLCATSRLAEETQYFGPGTRLLVL.

The CDR3 loop reads CASREFTGELFF. The DNA for the CDR3 is TGTGCCAGCAGGGAGTTCACCGGGGAGCTGTTTTTT. V is TRBV2 and J is TRBJ2-2, with unresolved D. Germline V gene data show CDR1 as SNHLY and CDR2 as FYNNEI. CDR3 length: 12 amino acids. Deletions cut 6 bases from V and 4 bases from J, with 6 bases between.

The chain links TRBV20-1 to TRBJ2-6, with D perhaps matching TRBD2 (5 bases). This CDR3 contains 17 residues. The germline V gene has CDR1 DFQATT and CDR2 SNEGSKA (reference sequence). The germline V and J ends were trimmed by 3 bases and 0 bases, with 15 bases remaining between them. Here the CDR3 DNA reads TGCAGTGCTAGGGCCACCGGGGTCAGCTCTGGGGCCAACGTCCTGACTTTC. Its translation: CSARATGVSSGANVLTF.

The table lists this clonotype with a count of one. This chain joins TRBV7-2 and TRBJ2-7; TRBD1 might be the D (6 bases). The length of the CDR3 is 14 residues. Germline CDR1 reads SGHTA; CDR2 reads FQGNSA. V shed 1 base and J shed 4 bases, with 11 bases lying between them. The CDR3 reads CASSLGPRGYEQYF. Here the CDR3 DNA reads TGTGCCAGCAGCTTAGGACCGAGGGGGTACGAGCAGTACTTC.

The rearrangement joins TRBV7-9 to TRBJ2-1; D unresolved. Germline CDR1 reads SEHNR; CDR2 reads FQNEAQ (reference sequence). This CDR3 comprises 12 residues. The V gene lost 2 bases and the J gene lost 7 bases, with 6 bases spanning the gap. In DNA, the CDR3 is TGTGCCAGCAGCTTAAACGTAAATGAGCAGTTCTTC. Translation gives CASSLNVNEQFF.

This clonotype has only a few counts. The V gene is TRBV24-1, the J gene TRBJ1-2; 9 positions agree with TRBD1. CDR1 KGHDR and CDR2 SFDVKD come from the germline V gene. The CDR3 is 15 amino acids. The V gene end was trimmed by 4 bases and the J gene end by 2 bases; junction bases not matched to a gene: 4. The CDR3 loop reads CATSDTGQGNYGYTF. The CDR3 DNA follows: TGTGCCACCAGTGACACCGGACAGGGGAACTATGGCTACACCTTC.

This clonotype was counted between two and nine times. The rearrangement uses TRBV6-6 and TRBJ1-6; 8 bases agree with TRBD1. Looked up from germline, CDR1 is MNHNY and CDR2 is SVGAGI (reference sequence). The CDR3 has 15 residues. V lost 4 bases, J lost 5 bases, and 4 bases stayed unmatched. CDR3 in amino acids: CASSSLQGDNSPLHF. CDR3 in DNA: TGTGCCAGCAGTTCCTTACAGGGGGATAATTCACCCCTCCACTTT.

The V call is TRBV28, the J call TRBJ2-1; 10 bases are a match to TRBD2. The J call could be wrong; TRBJ2-7 is a better fit for the DNA end. The CDR3 spans 16 residues. Germline CDR1 MDHEN, CDR2 SYDVKM. This CDR3 is CASSSLLLAGANEQYF. DNA for the CDR3: TGTGCCAGCAGCTCCCTCCTCCTAGCGGGAGCCAATGAGCAGTACTTC.

The genes are TRBV20-1 and TRBJ2-5; 7 bases fit TRBD1. There are 14 residues in the CDR3. The germline CDR1 and CDR2 sequences are DFQATT and SNEGSKA (reference sequence). The V segment lost 2 bases and the J segment 2 bases; nucleotides outside the gene matches: 5. CDR3 nucleotides: TGCAGTGCTAGACCGGGGACAGTGCAAGAGACCCAGTACTTC. Protein sequence: CSARPGTVQETQYF.

V gene TRBV6-2 or TRBV6-3 combines with J gene TRBJ1-5; possibly TRBD1 for D (6 bases). Trimming took off 11 bases at V and 2 bases at J, with 22 bases between the two ends. Germline V CDR1 and CDR2: MNHEY, SVGEGT. The CDR3 loop spans 16 amino acids. CDR3: CACNPGAQLGNQPQHF. CDR3 nucleotides: TGTGCCTGCAATCCAGGGGCCCAATTGGGCAATCAGCCCCAGCATTTT.

In this sample, this clonotype turned up a few times. The chain employs TRBV24-1 and TRBJ2-1, with 10 bases aligning to TRBD2. Losses at the gene ends were 7 bases for V and 7 bases for J; bases not matched to a gene: 9. This CDR3 has 15 amino acids. Germline CDR1 KGHDR, CDR2 SFDVKD. CDR3 DNA sequence: TGTGCCACCAGAGCCTCTAGCGGGAGAGGGAATGAGCAGTTCTTC. Its translation: CATRASSGRGNEQFF.

This clonotype came up once. The chain employs TRBV12-3 or TRBV12-4 and TRBJ2-7; D gene unclear. The DNA matches TRBJ2-5 better at its end, which makes the J call doubtful. There are 11 residues in the CDR3. In DNA, the CDR3 is TGTGCCAGCAGGGAAGGTGGGACCCAGTACTTC. Translating gives CASREGGTQYF.

This clonotype showed up just once. V is TRBV20-1 and J is TRBJ2-1; tentatively, D is TRBD2 (5 bases). Germline V gene data show CDR1 as DFQATT and CDR2 as SNEGSKA (reference sequence). The CDR3 covers 15 residues. V lost 5 bases, J lost 6 bases, and 20 bases lay in between. The CDR3 protein is CSASSGSLGINEQFF. The CDR3 bases are TGCAGTGCTTCGAGTGGGAGCTTGGGCATCAATGAGCAGTTCTTC.